This TCR beta chain was documented in a study of technical replicates of blood from a handful of donors. This CDR3 is 17 amino acids long. The germline V gene encodes CDR1 SGHTA and CDR2 FQGNSA. V was pared by 0 bases and J by 4 bases, with 10 bases of the junction left unmatched. Data came from immunoSEQ multiplex PCR; TCRdb stores just in-frame clones and leaves some out. The repertoire includes about 71,000 clones, roughly 92% of them detected once, and 0.41% sits in the top ten. The sample was T cells isolated from PBMCs. V is TRBV7-2 and J is TRBJ2-3; 7 bases are shared with TRBD2. This clonotype was obtained from a human donor in good health. The CDR3 DNA follows: TGTGCCAGCAGCTTAGCGCTAATGGGAGGGCCCTCAGATACGCAGTATTTT. It translates to CASSLALMGGPSDTQYF.